This TCR beta chain came from a study of cytomegalovirus exposure and HLA in healthy donors. Notes on the study in general: Cytomegalovirus association was listed for 164 TCR beta chains.

The PCR ran on 60 Vbeta and 13 Jbeta primers. Only in-frame clones appear in the TCRdb table, and some are missing; sequencing was by immunoSEQ multiplex PCR. The repertoire table contains 150,000 to 200,000 clones. As to this clone: Its antigen is unidentified.

The TCR was taken from a woman aged 60-70 years in good health and CMV-seronegative. Sequencing was carried out using PBMCs.

The CDR3 spells CASSLWSREFEAFF. CDR3 bases: TGTGCCAGCAGCTTGTGGTCACGAGAATTTGAAGCTTTCTTT. The J gene is TRBJ1-1, the V gene TRBV7-9; no reliable D call. CDR1 is SEHNR and CDR2 is FQNEAQ in the germline V gene (reference sequence). V was trimmed by 3 bases and J by 7 bases, leaving 15 bases between them. CDR3 length equals 14 residues.